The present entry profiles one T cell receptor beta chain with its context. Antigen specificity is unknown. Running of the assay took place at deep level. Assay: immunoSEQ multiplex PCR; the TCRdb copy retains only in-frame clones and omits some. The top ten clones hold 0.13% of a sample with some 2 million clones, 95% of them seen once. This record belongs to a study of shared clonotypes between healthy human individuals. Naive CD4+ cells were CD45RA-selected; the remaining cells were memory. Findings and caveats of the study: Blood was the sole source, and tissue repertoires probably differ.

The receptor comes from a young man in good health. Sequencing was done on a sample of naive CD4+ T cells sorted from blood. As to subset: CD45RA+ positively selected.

The CDR3 protein is CAWSSIGNEQYF. DNA of the CDR3: TGTGCCTGGAGTTCGATAGGAAACGAGCAGTACTTC. V usage is TRBV30 and J usage is TRBJ2-7; the D is unclear. Germline assignment: CDR1 GTSNPN and CDR2 SVGIG (reference sequence). The germline V and J ends were trimmed by 2 bases and 5 bases, with 10 bases remaining between them. The CDR3 spans 12 residues.